These 23 T cell receptor beta chains came from one sample sequenced in a study of human T cells and chemical hapten exposure. Time point: patch test 3, about 24 weeks after DPC sensitization. The treatment here: therapeutic diphenylcyclopropenone sensitization with weekly scalp DPC. MiXCR, applied by TCRdb to the RACE reads, yields one record per CDR3 protein. Here the sample spans around 150,000 distinct CDR3 sequences, about 27% being singletons. The sequencing used whole blood, collected in connection with sensitization to the hapten diphenylcyclopropenone (DPC). The receptors shown here come from a young woman with alopecia areata. Some clones in this sample may be carry-over from other donors' samples.

The rearrangement links TRBV20-1 to TRBJ1-1; 7 bases agree with TRBD1. This CDR3 contains 15 residues. The V gene's germline CDR1 is DFQATT and CDR2 SNEGSKA (reference sequence). V was pared by 5 bases and J by 0 bases, with 9 bases of the junction left unmatched. DNA of the CDR3: TGCAGTGCTTCCAAACAGGGGAGGATGAACACTGAAGCTTTCTTT. Translating it yields CSASKQGRMNTEAFF.

This clonotype was seen a few times. This rearrangement joins TRBV7-2 to TRBJ2-3; D remains ambiguous. V was shortened by 5 bases and J by 2 bases, with 14 bases between the two germline ends. The germline gives CDR1 SGHTA, CDR2 FQGNSA. The CDR3 runs to 15 residues. For the CDR3, the DNA is TGTGCCAGCAGCACACTTGGGGTCCACACAGATACGCAGTATTTT. As protein: CASSTLGVHTDTQYF.

This clonotype appeared a few times. The chain recombines TRBV7-8 with TRBJ1-5; perhaps TRBD1 as D (6 bases). The CDR3 totals 15 residues. Trimming shortened V by 5 bases and J by 7 bases, and 18 bases separated the two germline ends. The germline gives CDR1 SGHVS, CDR2 FQNEAQ. CDR3 region: CASSGGGGARQPQHF. The CDR3 DNA reads as TGTGCCAGCAGCGGAGGTGGGGGCGCGAGACAGCCCCAGCATTTT.

In this sample, this clonotype turned up a few times. The gene calls are TRBV12-3 or TRBV12-4 and TRBJ1-2, with D unresolved. V was shortened by 0 bases and J by 6 bases, with 5 bases between the two germline ends. The CDR3 has 12 residues. The CDR3 DNA follows: TGTGCCAGCAGTTTAGCCGCCCATGGCTACACCTTC. Residues: CASSLAAHGYTF.

The chain recombines TRBV20-1 with TRBJ2-6; maybe TRBD2 (7 bases). With 2 bases removed from V and 0 bases from J, the gap between germline ends came to 20 bases. The CDR3 contains 19 residues. Germline V gene lookup returns CDR1 DFQATT and CDR2 SNEGSKA (reference sequence). In DNA form, the CDR3 reads TGCAGTGCTAGACAGGGCGGGGGCCCCTACTCCTCTGGGGCCAACGTCCTGACTTTC. It codes for CSARQGGGPYSSGANVLTF.

This clonotype was recorded at least ten times. The gene calls are TRBV29-1 and TRBJ2-2; D perhaps matches TRBD2 (5 bases). CDR3 length: 12 amino acids. The V end was cut by 5 bases, the J end by 5 bases, with 9 bases between. In germline, CDR1 is SQVTM, CDR2 ANQGSEA. CDR3 nucleotides: TGCAGCGTTCCCGGGGAGACCGGGGAGCTGTTTTTT. Translation gives CSVPGETGELFF.

The chain is built from TRBV6-5 and TRBJ1-2, with TRBD1 as a possible D gene (5 bases). The CDR3 is made up of 17 amino acids. CDR1 and CDR2 (germline): MNHEY, SVGAGI. V gave up 0 bases and J gave up 0 bases, with 14 bases separating them. For the CDR3, the DNA is TGTGCCAGCAGTTACTCGACGATTAAGACAGCTAACTATGGCTACACCTTC. This sequence encodes CASSYSTIKTANYGYTF.

This clonotype was counted at least ten times. Mismatch with germline at one junction end may stem from a read error. CDR3 nucleotide sequence: TGCAGCGTTAGCGGGTTTGACTTC. Protein sequence: CSVSGFDF. The gene calls are TRBV29-1 and TRBJ2-5; a possible D gene is TRBD2 (6 bases). Germline CDR1 and CDR2: SQVTM and ANQGSEA. The CDR3 is 8 residues long.

This clonotype showed up just a few times. The chain recombines TRBV14 with TRBJ2-1; either TRBD1 or TRBD2 may supply D (5 bases each). V dropped 0 bases and J dropped 6 bases, with 15 bases sitting between them. Germline loops: CDR1 SGHDN, CDR2 FVKESK. The CDR3 length is 16 residues. The CDR3 region has the DNA TGTGCCAGCAGCCAAGAGGGACCGCCTCGTTTCAATGAGCAGTTCTTC. It codes for CASSQEGPPRFNEQFF.

This chain uses TRBV7-2 with TRBJ1-1, with D unresolved. The CDR3 has 14 amino acids. The germline V gene has CDR1 SGHTA and CDR2 FQGNSA. V lost 0 bases and J lost 2, with 7 bases in between. DNA for the CDR3: TGTGCCAGCAGCTTAGCCTTCGCCAACACTGAAGCTTTCTTT. It codes for CASSLAFANTEAFF.

This rearrangement joins TRBV7-8 to TRBJ2-2; 7 bases line up with TRBD2. With 5 bases clipped from V and 0 bases from J, the junction kept 6 bases outside the gene matches. The germline gives CDR1 SGHVS, CDR2 FQNEAQ. The CDR3 sequence is 16 residues long. This chain's CDR3 is CASSPNRGANTGELFF. The CDR3 DNA reads TGTGCCAGCAGCCCAAATCGGGGGGCGAACACCGGGGAGCTGTTTTTT.

This clonotype occurred once. The gene calls are TRBV4-1 and TRBJ2-5; the match to TRBD1 covers 9 bases. V gave up 1 base and J gave up 3 bases; unmatched junction bases: 0. Germline loops: CDR1 MGHRA, CDR2 YSYEKL. The CDR3 is made up of 14 amino acids. The CDR3 nucleotides are TGCGCCAGCAGCCAAGGGGACAGGGAAGAGACCCAGTACTTC. Residues: CASSQGDREETQYF.

V is TRBV5-1 and J is TRBJ2-5; D is unclear. Germline CDR1 and CDR2: SGHRS and YFSETQ. The V end lost 0 bases, the J end lost 5 bases, and 11 bases lay between the germline ends. CDR3 length: 14 residues. The CDR3 region is CASSLAIPVETQYF. CDR3 DNA: TGCGCCAGCAGCTTGGCCATCCCGGTGGAGACCCAGTACTTC.

The chain joins TRBV7-2 to TRBJ2-3, with 8 bases that match TRBD1. After removal of 1 base from V and 0 bases from J, the junction contained 3 bases not matched to a gene. CDR3 length: 16 amino acids. CDR1 is SGHTA and CDR2 is FQGNSA in the germline V gene. The CDR3 sequence is CASSLGTGTSTDTQYF. In nucleotides, the CDR3 is TGTGCCAGCAGCTTAGGGACAGGGACTAGCACAGATACGCAGTATTTT.

The chain links TRBV5-1 to TRBJ1-1; 10 bases fit TRBD1. The CDR3 extends over 13 amino acids. Germline CDR1 SGHRS, CDR2 YFSETQ. V lost 1 base, J lost 8 bases, and 2 bases stayed unmatched. As DNA, the CDR3 is TGCGCCAGCAGCTTGAGGGACAGGGGCGAAGCTTTCTTT. Its protein is CASSLRDRGEAFF.

The rearrangement links TRBV9 to TRBJ2-2; D is uncertain. The V end lost 4 bases, the J end lost 3 bases, and 4 bases lay between the germline ends. CDR3 length equals 12 residues. Germline V gene sequence: CDR1 SGDLS, CDR2 YYNGEE. CDR3 protein: CASSLHTGELFF. In nucleotides, the CDR3 is TGTGCCAGCAGCCTACACACCGGGGAGCTGTTTTTT.

This chain links TRBV29-1 with TRBJ2-7; D call uncertain. Germline CDR1 is SQVTM and CDR2 is ANQGSEA. V was pared by 4 bases and J by 2 bases, with 9 bases between. CDR3 length: 12 amino acids. CDR3 residues: CSVVSGAYEQYF. CDR3 DNA sequence: TGCAGCGTTGTAAGTGGGGCCTACGAGCAGTACTTC.

V and J are TRBV4-1 and TRBJ2-7; D is unclear. This CDR3 spans 16 amino acids. V was cut by 0 bases and J by 2 bases, with 14 bases left in between. Germline CDR1 is MGHRA and CDR2 is YSYEKL. The CDR3 DNA reads as TGCGCCAGCAGCCAAGACAATCGTGCCAGCACCTACGAGCAGTACTTC. Its translation: CASSQDNRASTYEQYF.

This clonotype has more than one count but fewer than ten. The rearrangement joins TRBV27 to TRBJ2-7; D not resolved. V gave up 4 bases and J gave up 6 bases, with 19 bases separating them. Germline lookup yields CDR1 MNHEY and CDR2 SMNVEV (reference sequence). The CDR3 has 15 amino acids. The CDR3 protein is CASSSSAGVEFEQYF. DNA for the CDR3: TGTGCCAGCAGTTCGTCTGCCGGAGTTGAGTTCGAGCAGTACTTC.

The sample holds one count of this clonotype. The J gene is TRBJ1-2, the V gene TRBV2; 7 bases line up with TRBD1. The CDR3 consists of 12 residues. CDR1 SNHLY and CDR2 FYNNEI come from the germline V gene. V was pared by 10 bases and J by 6 bases, with 8 bases of the junction left unmatched. Here the CDR3 DNA reads TGTGCCAACCCGACAGGGCGAGATGGCTACACCTTC. Translated: CANPTGRDGYTF.

This rearrangement joins TRBV4-3 to TRBJ2-4, with 9 nucleotides matching TRBD2. The CDR3 runs to 17 residues. Germline V gives CDR1 LGHNA, CDR2 YSLEER. The junction had 8 bases not matched to a gene; V was cut back by 1 base and J by 4 bases. Here the CDR3 reads CASSQAGLAGWKNIQYF. CDR3 DNA sequence: TGCGCCAGCAGCCAAGCGGGTCTAGCGGGATGGAAAAACATTCAGTACTTC.

A few counts support this clonotype. The rearrangement uses TRBV3-1 and TRBJ1-5; D is unclear. The CDR3 has 15 residues. Germline CDR1 LGHDT, CDR2 YNNKEL (reference sequence). Deletions cut 0 bases from V and 4 bases from J, with 10 bases between. The CDR3 nucleotides read TGTGCCAGCAGCCAAGAGAGGCCTGGGAATCAGCCCCAGCATTTT. It specifies CASSQERPGNQPQHF.

This chain links TRBV25-1 with TRBJ2-5, with D possibly called TRBD1 or TRBD2 (6 bases each). This CDR3 has 13 residues. V was shortened by 1 base and J by 5 bases, with 8 bases between the two germline ends. CDR1 and CDR2 (germline): MGHDK, SYGVNS. CDR3 residues: CASSEWGAETQYF. CDR3 sequence (DNA): TGTGCCAGCAGTGAATGGGGGGCGGAGACCCAGTACTTC.